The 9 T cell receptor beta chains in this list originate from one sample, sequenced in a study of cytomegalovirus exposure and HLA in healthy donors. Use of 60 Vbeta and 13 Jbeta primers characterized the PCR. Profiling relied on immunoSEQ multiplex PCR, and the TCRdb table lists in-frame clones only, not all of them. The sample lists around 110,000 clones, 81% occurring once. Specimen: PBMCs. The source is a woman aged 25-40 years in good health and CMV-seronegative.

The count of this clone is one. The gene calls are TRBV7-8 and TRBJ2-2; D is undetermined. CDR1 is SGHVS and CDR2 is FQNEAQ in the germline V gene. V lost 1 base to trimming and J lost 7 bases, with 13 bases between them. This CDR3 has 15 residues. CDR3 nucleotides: TGTGCCAGCAGCTTAGGACAACCCGTGGTCGGGGAGCTGTTTTTT. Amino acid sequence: CASSLGQPVVGELFF.

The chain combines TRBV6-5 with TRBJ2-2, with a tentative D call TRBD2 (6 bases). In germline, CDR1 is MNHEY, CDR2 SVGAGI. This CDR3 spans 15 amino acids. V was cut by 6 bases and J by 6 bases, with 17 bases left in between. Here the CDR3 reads CASSPSGVVAGELFF. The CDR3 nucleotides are TGTGCCAGCAGCCCCTCGGGGGTGGTCGCCGGGGAGCTGTTTTTT.

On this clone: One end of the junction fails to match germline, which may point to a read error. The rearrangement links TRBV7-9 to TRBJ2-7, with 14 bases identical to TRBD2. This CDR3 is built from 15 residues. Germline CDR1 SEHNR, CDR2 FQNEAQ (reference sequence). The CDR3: CSSSPTGLAGEEQYF. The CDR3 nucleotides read TGTTCCAGCAGCCCGACGGGACTAGCGGGAGAAGAGCAGTACTTC.

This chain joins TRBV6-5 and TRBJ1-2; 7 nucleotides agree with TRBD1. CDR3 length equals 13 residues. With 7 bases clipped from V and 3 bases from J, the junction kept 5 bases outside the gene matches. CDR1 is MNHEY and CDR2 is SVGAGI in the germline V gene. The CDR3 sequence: CASKTGLYYGYTF. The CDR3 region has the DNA TGTGCCAGCAAGACAGGGCTCTACTATGGCTACACCTTC.

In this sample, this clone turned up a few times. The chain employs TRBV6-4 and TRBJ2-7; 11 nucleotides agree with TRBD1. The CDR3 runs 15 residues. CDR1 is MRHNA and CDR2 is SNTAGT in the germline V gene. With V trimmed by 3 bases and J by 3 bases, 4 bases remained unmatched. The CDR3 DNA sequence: TGTGCCAGCAGTGAAGCCGGGACAGGGGGCTACGAGCAGTACTTC. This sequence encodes CASSEAGTGGYEQYF.

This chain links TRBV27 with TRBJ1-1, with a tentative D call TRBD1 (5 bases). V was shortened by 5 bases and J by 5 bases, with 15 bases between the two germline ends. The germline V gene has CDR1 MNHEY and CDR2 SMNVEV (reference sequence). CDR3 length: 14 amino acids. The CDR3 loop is CASSPQGDGTEAFF. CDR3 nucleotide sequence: TGTGCCAGCAGTCCCCAGGGCGACGGGACTGAAGCTTTCTTT.

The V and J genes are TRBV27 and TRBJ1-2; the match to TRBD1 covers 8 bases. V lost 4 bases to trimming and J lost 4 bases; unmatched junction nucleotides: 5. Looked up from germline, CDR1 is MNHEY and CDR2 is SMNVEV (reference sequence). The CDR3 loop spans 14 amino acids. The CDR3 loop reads CASSSQGAAYGYTF. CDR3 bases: TGTGCCAGCAGTTCCCAGGGGGCAGCCTATGGCTACACCTTC.

CDR3 protein: CAIKTGEKFGYTF. The CDR3 region has the DNA TGTGCCATCAAGACAGGGGAGAAATTTGGCTACACCTTC. J is TRBJ1-2 and V is TRBV10-3; TRBD1 matches 8 bases. Trimming at V came to 7 bases and at J to 7 bases, leaving 8 bases not matched to a gene. The CDR3 covers 13 residues. Looked up from germline, CDR1 is ENHRY and CDR2 is SYGVKD.

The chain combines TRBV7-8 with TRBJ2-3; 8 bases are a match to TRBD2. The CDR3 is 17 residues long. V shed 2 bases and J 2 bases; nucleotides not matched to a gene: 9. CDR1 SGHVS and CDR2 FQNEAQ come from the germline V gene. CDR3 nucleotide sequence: TGTGCCAGCAGCTTACCCGGCACTAGCGGCGTCACAGATACGCAGTATTTT. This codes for CASSLPGTSGVTDTQYF.